This record concerns one T cell receptor beta chain sequence. Its antigen is still unknown. The entirety of the isolated RNA underwent reverse transcription, so expressed TCRB transcripts were sequenced. For naive, central memory and regulatory T cell samples, reads averaged approximately 3.9 million. Sequenced by immunoSEQ multiplex PCR; TCRdb stores in-frame clones only, minus some. This sample has 810,000 or so clones; 15% to 20% occur once, and the top ten carry 0.02% to 0.025%. A CD45RO/CCR7/CD25/CD127/CD95/CD27 panel sorted naive, central memory, regulatory and stem cell-like memory CD4+ cells. The data stem from a study of beta chain features in type 1 diabetes. Study-wide findings and caveats: Insertion counts at VDJ junctions were lower in type 1 diabetes patients, who also showed more deletions there. Patients showed naive, central memory and Treg TCRB repertoires that appeared more similar than those of healthy donors.

Trimming at V came to 3 bases and at J to 3 bases, leaving 9 bases not matched to a gene. CDR3 size: 16 residues. The germline CDR1 and CDR2 sequences are SGHTS and YDEGEE. The chain links TRBV5-8 to TRBJ1-3; the match to TRBD1 covers 7 bases. The specimen sequenced was naive CD4+ T cells from blood. The TCR sequence derives from a woman under 30 in good health. The CDR3 DNA reads as TGTGCCAGCAGCTCATATCAGGGGGTGATTGGAAACACCATATATTTT. Translating gives CASSSYQGVIGNTIYF.